Sequencing of this TCR beta chain was carried out in a study of T cell responses to AZD1222 COVID-19 vaccine. Only in-frame clones appear in the TCRdb table, and some are missing; sequencing was by immunoSEQ multiplex PCR. The sample has tens of thousands of clones; about 88% are singletons. Germline loops: CDR1 MNHEY, CDR2 SVGAGI. CDR3 length: 15 residues. The V and J ends lost 10 bases and 7 bases, in that order; junction bases with no gene match: 13. This TCR was recovered from an adult in good health. The J gene is TRBJ2-1, the V gene TRBV6-5, with TRBD1 matching 10 bases. The sequences come from peripheral blood, collected on day 0 of AZD1222 vaccination. The CDR3 sequence is CAIDRGRGATNEQFF. In nucleotides, the CDR3 is TGTGCCATAGACAGGGGGCGCGGGGCGACGAATGAGCAGTTCTTC.